Sequencing of this T cell receptor beta chain was carried out in a study of response to subunit inactivated influenza vaccine. Regarding the study as a whole: Seasonal influenza vaccination, on each occasion, was suggested by the authors to recruit few new T cells.

The CDR3 runs to 12 residues. V shed 3 bases and J shed 6 bases, with 11 bases lying between them. Germline values: CDR1 SQVTM, CDR2 ANQGSEA. The sample holds many counts of this clonotype. The antigen remains undetermined. TCRdb reprocessed the RT-PCR reads with MiXCR, giving one entry per CDR3 protein. Of around 180,000 distinct CDR3 sequences in the sample, approximately 8.7% were seen once. The V call is TRBV29-1, the J call TRBJ2-5; D uncertain. Sample: non-naive T cells sorted from PBMCs, taken on the day of vaccination. The receptor's source is a man aged 50-60 years who received an inactivated influenza vaccine. The CDR3 sequence is CSVDGPLQTQYF. The CDR3 bases are TGCAGCGTTGATGGGCCTCTCCAGACCCAGTACTTC.